Below are 9 T cell receptor beta chains sequenced from a single sample in a study of T cell changes during pregnancy in multiple sclerosis. Sequenced by immunoSEQ multiplex PCR; TCRdb stores in-frame clones only, minus some. The data hold about 47,000 clones, with roughly nine tenths observed a single time. Specimen: CD8+ T cells from peripheral blood mononuclear cells, collected in the second trimester of pregnancy. These receptors originate from a female donor with multiple sclerosis, enrolled in a pregnancy study.

This clone is labeled as medium-sized. The V gene is TRBV6-5, the J gene TRBJ1-4, with 7 bases matching TRBD1. Germline trimming cut 6 bases from V and 7 bases from J; bases unmatched to any gene: 11. Germline V gene sequence: CDR1 MNHEY, CDR2 SVGAGI. This CDR3 is built from 15 residues. The CDR3 region is CASRTDTGEVEKLFF. CDR3 sequence (DNA): TGTGCCAGCAGAACGGATACAGGGGAGGTTGAAAAACTGTTTTTT.

The V and J genes are TRBV21-1 and TRBJ1-1; the table gives TRBD1 as D, unverified against the DNA. TRBV21-1 is a listed pseudogene. The CDR3 has 14 amino acids. CDR3 sequence reads: CASRNRGTNTEAFF. CDR3 sequence (DNA): TGTGCCAGCCGAAACAGGGGGACGAACACTGAAGCTTTCTTT.

The chain couples TRBV9 to TRBJ1-1; 9 bases are shared with TRBD1. The germline V gene encodes CDR1 SGDLS and CDR2 YYNGEE. The CDR3 totals 15 residues. The trim removed 2 bases at V and 7 bases at J, leaving 9 bases unmatched. Here the CDR3 reads CASSVTHRGLDEAFF. For the CDR3, the DNA is TGTGCCAGCAGCGTCACTCACAGGGGGCTGGATGAAGCTTTCTTT.

This chain connects TRBV7-6 to TRBJ2-7; 9 positions match TRBD1. Germline V gene data show CDR1 as SGHVS and CDR2 as FNYEAQ. The J segment lost 2 bases and the V segment lost 1 base, leaving 3 bases of the junction unmatched. This CDR3 spans 15 amino acids. The CDR3 nucleotides read TGTGCCAGCAGCTTAGGACAGGGGGTCCCCTACGAGCAGTACTTC. It encodes CASSLGQGVPYEQYF. Complete variable domain (other parts from reference TRBV7-6 and TRBJ2-7): GAGVSQSPRYKVTKRGQDVALRCDPISGHVSLYWYRQALGQGPEFLTYFNYEAQQDKSGLPNDRFSAERPEGSISTLTIQRTEQRDSAMYRCASSLGQGVPYEQYFGPGTRLTVT.

V usage is TRBV30 and J usage is TRBJ1-2, with a possible D match to TRBD1 (5 bases). Trimming cost V 2 bases and J 6 bases, with 16 bases left between them. This CDR3 region has 14 residues. Per germline, CDR1 GTSNPN and CDR2 SVGIG (reference sequence). The CDR3 DNA sequence: TGTGCCTGGAGTCCCTTTGGGAGGGGCGATGGCTACACCTTC. This encodes CAWSPFGRGDGYTF.

V and J are TRBV5-8 and TRBJ1-5, with 8 positions matching TRBD1. CDR3 length equals 15 residues. V lost 7 bases and J lost 9; bases outside the gene matches: 15. The V gene's germline CDR1 is SGHTS and CDR2 YDEGEE. In DNA, the CDR3 is TGTGCCAGCGGTACCCCCCCGGACAGGGTCATGCCCCAGCATTTT. Protein: CASGTPPDRVMPQHF.

V and J are TRBV7-2 and TRBJ2-7; 8 bases map to TRBD2. The V gene's germline CDR1 is SGHTA and CDR2 FQGNSA. Losses at the gene ends were 5 bases for V and 4 bases for J; bases not matched to a gene: 10. The CDR3 covers 15 residues. CDR3 sequence: CASSIPETSVYEQYF. The CDR3 bases are TGTGCCAGCAGCATACCGGAGACTAGCGTATACGAGCAGTACTTC. Variable domain in full (rest from reference TRBV7-2 and TRBJ2-7): GAGVSQSPSNKVTEKGKDVELRCDPISGHTALYWYRQSLGQGLEFLIYFQGNSAPDKSGLPSDRFSAERTGGSVSTLTIQRTQQEDSAVYLCASSIPETSVYEQYFGPGTRLTVT.

This rearrangement joins TRBV18 to TRBJ1-4; TRBD1 matches 9 bases. V dropped 2 bases and J dropped 13; count of bases not matched to a gene: 11. The CDR3 spans 15 residues. Germline CDR1 KGHSH, CDR2 LQKENI. The CDR3 loop reads CASSPVTGGPVGLFF. CDR3 sequence (DNA): TGTGCCAGCTCACCAGTCACAGGGGGCCCGGTAGGACTGTTTTTT.

V is TRBV7-9 and J is TRBJ2-1; 14 bases are shared with TRBD2. This CDR3 has 17 residues. From germline, CDR1 is SEHNR and CDR2 FQNEAQ (reference sequence). Trimming took 4 bases from V and 8 from J; bases not matched to a gene: 10. CDR3 amino acids: CASSYKTGLAGGYEQFF. The CDR3 DNA is TGTGCCAGCAGCTATAAGACAGGACTAGCGGGGGGATATGAGCAGTTCTTC.